This TCR beta chain was recorded in a study of radiation and T cells in renal cell carcinoma. Across the whole study: Nephrectomy followed 15 Gy stereotactic body radiation by 4 weeks. Broader study findings: No pretreatment tumor biopsies were available for baseline clonotypes.

Trimming took 3 bases from V and 3 from J; bases not matched to a gene: 4. CDR1 LGHNA and CDR2 YNFKEQ come from the germline V gene. The CDR3 has 17 residues. As for this clone: Its antigen is not known.

Here immunoSEQ multiplex PCR was the method, and the copy in TCRdb shows in-frame clones only, minus some. Found here are fewer than 150,000 clones, 85% to 90% of them singletons; the top ten hold 5.8%. This sample's time point: blood 2 weeks post-SBRT. Treatment indicated: 15 Gy SBRT to primary tumor, nephrectomy 4 weeks later. Serial blood draws occurred at baseline and 2 and 4 weeks post-SBRT. The tumor was a clear cell renal cell carcinoma. The sequencing used blood, collected from a patient whose treatment included radiotherapy and nephrectomy. The TCR was taken from a woman between 65 and 79 years old with renal cell carcinoma. This sequence joins TRBV4-2 and TRBJ2-3; 15 bases fit TRBD2. The CDR3 bases are TGTGCCAGCAGCCAGGGGACTAGCGGGGGGCCAACAGATACGCAGTATTTT. It codes for CASSQGTSGGPTDTQYF.